This entry describes one TCR beta chain. The CDR3 contains 14 residues. V was clipped by 2 bases and J by 7 bases; unmatched bases: 6. The PCR used 60 Vbeta and 13 Jbeta primers. Here immunoSEQ multiplex PCR was the method, and the copy in TCRdb shows in-frame clones only, minus some. This sample has tens of thousands of clones; around 82% occur once, and the top ten carry over 1.5%. These data come from a study of cytomegalovirus exposure and HLA in healthy donors. The chain uses TRBV5-3 and TRBJ1-5, with 7 bases that match TRBD1. TRBV5-3 has ORF status, its function being uncertain. Sequencing used PBMCs. This receptor was obtained from a man aged 18-30 years in good health and CMV-seronegative. CDR3 in amino acids: CARSLQGKGQPQHF. The CDR3 nucleotides read TGTGCCAGAAGCTTACAGGGGAAGGGCCAGCCCCAGCATTTT.